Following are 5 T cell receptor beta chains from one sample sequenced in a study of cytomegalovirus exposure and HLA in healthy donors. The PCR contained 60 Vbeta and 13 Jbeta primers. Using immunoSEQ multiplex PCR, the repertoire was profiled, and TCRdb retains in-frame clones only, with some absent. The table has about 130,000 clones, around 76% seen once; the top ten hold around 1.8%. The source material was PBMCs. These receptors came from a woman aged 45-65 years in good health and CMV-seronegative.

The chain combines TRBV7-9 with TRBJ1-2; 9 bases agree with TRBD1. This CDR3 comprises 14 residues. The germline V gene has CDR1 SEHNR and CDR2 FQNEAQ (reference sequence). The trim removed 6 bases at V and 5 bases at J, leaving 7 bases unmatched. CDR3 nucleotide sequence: TGTGCCAGCAGATCCGGGACAGGGACTTATGGCTACACCTTC. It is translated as CASRSGTGTYGYTF.

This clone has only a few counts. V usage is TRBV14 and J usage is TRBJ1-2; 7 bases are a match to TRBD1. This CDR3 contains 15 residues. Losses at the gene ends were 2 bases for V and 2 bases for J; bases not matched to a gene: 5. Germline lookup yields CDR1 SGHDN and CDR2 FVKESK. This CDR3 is CASSQRQGWNYGYTF. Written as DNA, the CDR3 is TGTGCCAGCAGCCAACGACAGGGCTGGAACTATGGCTACACCTTC.

In DNA, the CDR3 is TGTGCCAGTAGTATAGGACAGCTAGCAACTAATGAAAAACTGTTTTTT. It codes for CASSIGQLATNEKLFF. This sequence joins TRBV19 and TRBJ1-4, with D possibly TRBD1 on 5 matching bases. Trimming took 1 base from V and 0 from J, leaving 9 bases between them. The germline V gene encodes CDR1 LNHDA and CDR2 SQIVND (reference sequence). The CDR3 runs 16 residues.

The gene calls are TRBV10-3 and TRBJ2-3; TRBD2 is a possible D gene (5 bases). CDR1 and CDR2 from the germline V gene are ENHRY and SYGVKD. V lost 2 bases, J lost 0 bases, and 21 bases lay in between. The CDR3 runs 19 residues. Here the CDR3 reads CAISEVLGLRTSSTDTQYF. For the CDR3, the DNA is TGTGCCATCAGTGAGGTCCTAGGACTCAGAACGTCGAGCACAGATACGCAGTATTTT.

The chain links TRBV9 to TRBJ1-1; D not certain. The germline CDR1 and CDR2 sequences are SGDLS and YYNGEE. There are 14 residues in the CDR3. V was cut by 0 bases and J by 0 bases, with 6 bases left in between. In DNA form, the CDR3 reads TGTGCCAGCAGCGTAGGCAGAATGAACACTGAAGCTTTCTTT. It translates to CASSVGRMNTEAFF.